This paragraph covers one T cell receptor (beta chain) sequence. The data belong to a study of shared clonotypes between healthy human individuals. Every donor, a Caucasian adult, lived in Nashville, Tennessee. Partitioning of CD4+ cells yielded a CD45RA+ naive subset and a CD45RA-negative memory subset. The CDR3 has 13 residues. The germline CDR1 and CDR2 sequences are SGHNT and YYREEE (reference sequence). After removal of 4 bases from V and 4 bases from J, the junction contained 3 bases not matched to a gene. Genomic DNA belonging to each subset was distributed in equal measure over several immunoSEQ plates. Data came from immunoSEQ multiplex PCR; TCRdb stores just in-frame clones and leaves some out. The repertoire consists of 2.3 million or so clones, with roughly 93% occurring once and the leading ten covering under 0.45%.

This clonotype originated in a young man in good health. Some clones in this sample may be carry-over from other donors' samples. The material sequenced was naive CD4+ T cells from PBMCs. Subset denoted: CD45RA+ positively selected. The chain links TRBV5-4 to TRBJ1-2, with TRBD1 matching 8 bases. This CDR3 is CASSPGQVYGYTF. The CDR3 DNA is TGTGCCAGCAGCCCGGGACAGGTCTATGGCTACACCTTC.